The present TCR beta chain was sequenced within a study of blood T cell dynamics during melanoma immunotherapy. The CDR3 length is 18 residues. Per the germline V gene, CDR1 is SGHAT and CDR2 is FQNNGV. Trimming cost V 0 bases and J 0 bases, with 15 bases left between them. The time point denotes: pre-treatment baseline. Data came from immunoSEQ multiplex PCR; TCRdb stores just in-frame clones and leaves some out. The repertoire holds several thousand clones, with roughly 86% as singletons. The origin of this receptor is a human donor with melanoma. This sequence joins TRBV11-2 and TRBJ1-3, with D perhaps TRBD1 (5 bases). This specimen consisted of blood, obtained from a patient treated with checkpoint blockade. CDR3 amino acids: CASSLERGRVSSGNTIYF. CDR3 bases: TGTGCCAGCAGCTTAGAGCGTGGCAGGGTTAGCTCTGGAAACACCATATATTTT.